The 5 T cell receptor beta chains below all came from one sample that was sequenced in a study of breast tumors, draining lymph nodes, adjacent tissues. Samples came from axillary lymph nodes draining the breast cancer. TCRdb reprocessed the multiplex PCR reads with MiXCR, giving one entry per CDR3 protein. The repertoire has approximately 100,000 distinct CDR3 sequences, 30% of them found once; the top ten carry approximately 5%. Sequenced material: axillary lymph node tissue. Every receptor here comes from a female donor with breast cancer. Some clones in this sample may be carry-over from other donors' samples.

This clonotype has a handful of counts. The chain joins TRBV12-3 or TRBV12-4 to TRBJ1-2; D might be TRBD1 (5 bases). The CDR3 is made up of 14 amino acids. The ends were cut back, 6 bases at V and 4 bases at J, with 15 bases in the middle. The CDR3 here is CASSPLTVFYGYTF. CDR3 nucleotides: TGTGCCAGCAGCCCCTTGACAGTATTCTATGGCTACACCTTC.

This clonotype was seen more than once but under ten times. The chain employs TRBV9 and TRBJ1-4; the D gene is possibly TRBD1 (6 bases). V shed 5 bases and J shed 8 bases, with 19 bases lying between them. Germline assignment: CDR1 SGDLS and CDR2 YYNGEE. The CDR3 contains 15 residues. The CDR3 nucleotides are TGTGCCAGCAGTGACCCACAGGGTGGTCGGGAAAAACTGTTTTTT. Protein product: CASSDPQGGREKLFF.

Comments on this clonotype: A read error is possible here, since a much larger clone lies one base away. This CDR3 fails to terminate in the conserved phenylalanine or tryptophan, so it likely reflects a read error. CDR3 region: CASSLITGTGPLNTEAFL. The DNA for the CDR3 is TGTGCCAGCAGTTTGATTACCGGGACAGGACCCTTGAACACTGAAGCTTTCCTT. This chain joins TRBV7-6 and TRBJ1-1, with TRBD1 matching 8 bases. Germline V CDR1 and CDR2: SGHVS, FNYEAQ. The CDR3 has 18 residues. With V trimmed by 6 bases and J by 0 bases, 15 bases remained unmatched.

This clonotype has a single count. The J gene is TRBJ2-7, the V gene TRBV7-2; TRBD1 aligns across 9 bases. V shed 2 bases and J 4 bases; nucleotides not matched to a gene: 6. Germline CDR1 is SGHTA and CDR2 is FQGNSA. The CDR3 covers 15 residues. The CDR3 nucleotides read TGTGCCAGCAGCTTACAGGGGACAGGGAAATACGAGCAGTACTTC. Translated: CASSLQGTGKYEQYF.

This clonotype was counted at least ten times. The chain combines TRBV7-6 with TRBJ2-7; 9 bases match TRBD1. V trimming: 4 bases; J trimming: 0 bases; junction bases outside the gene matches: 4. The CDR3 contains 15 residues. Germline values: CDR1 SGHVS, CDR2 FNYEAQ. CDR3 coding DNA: TGTGCCAGCAGCTCGGGACAGGGAACCTCCTACGAGCAGTACTTC. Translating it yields CASSSGQGTSYEQYF.